These 25 T cell receptor beta chains were all obtained from the same sample, sequenced in a study of technical replicates of blood from several donors. The repertoire was sequenced with immunoSEQ multiplex PCR; TCRdb's copy has only in-frame clones and lacks some. The data contain about 54,000 clones, approximately 94% of them singletons. The specimen sequenced was T cells isolated from PBMCs. Receptors originate from a human donor in good health.

This sequence joins TRBV18 and TRBJ2-1; D perhaps matches TRBD1 (6 bases). Germline V lookup: CDR1 KGHSH, CDR2 LQKENI. Trimming took off 0 bases at V and 0 bases at J, with 12 bases between the two ends. There are 17 residues in the CDR3. CDR3 protein: CASSPPGASSSYNEQFF. DNA of the CDR3: TGTGCCAGCTCACCACCGGGGGCGTCGAGCTCCTACAATGAGCAGTTCTTC. Supplemented by reference TRBV18 and TRBJ2-1, the full variable domain reads NAGVMQNPRHLVRRRGQEARLRCSPMKGHSHVYWYRQLPEEGLKFMVYLQKENIIDESGMPKERFSAEFPKEGPSILRIQQVVRGDSAAYFCASSPPGASSSYNEQFFGPGTRLTVL.

V is TRBV10-1 and J is TRBJ2-7; D perhaps matches TRBD2 (6 bases). There are 11 residues in the CDR3. V shed 7 bases and J shed 6 bases, with 10 bases lying between them. Looked up from germline, CDR1 is WNHNN and CDR2 is SYGVQD (reference sequence). CDR3 coding DNA: TGCGCCAGCATGGCTAGCGCCGAGCAGTACTTC. Translating gives CASMASAEQYF.

The CDR3 sequence: CAISAEINTQYF. DNA of the CDR3: TGTGCCATCAGTGCTGAGATAAATACGCAGTATTTT. The genes are TRBV10-3 and TRBJ2-3; D uncertain. Germline lookup yields CDR1 ENHRY and CDR2 SYGVKD. Trimming shortened V by 4 bases and J by 7 bases, and 9 bases separated the two germline ends. This CDR3 contains 12 residues.

The chain employs TRBV11-2 and TRBJ2-5, with 9 bases aligning to TRBD2. This CDR3 comprises 14 residues. V lost 1 base to trimming and J lost 5 bases; unmatched junction nucleotides: 2. CDR1 is SGHAT, CDR2 FQNNGV, per germline. CDR3 loop: CASSLVLAGETQYF. CDR3 nucleotides: TGTGCCAGCAGCTTAGTGCTAGCGGGGGAGACCCAGTACTTC.

V usage is TRBV28 and J usage is TRBJ2-7; weak D call: TRBD2 (5 bases). Looked up from germline, CDR1 is MDHEN and CDR2 is SYDVKM. The CDR3 loop spans 10 amino acids. The V and J ends lost 8 bases and 3 bases respectively, with 5 bases between them. CDR3 protein: CASGSYEQYF. In DNA form, the CDR3 reads TGTGCCAGCGGGAGCTACGAGCAGTACTTC.

The J gene is TRBJ1-2, the V gene TRBV5-1; D gene unclear. The CDR3 runs 15 residues. Germline V gene data show CDR1 as SGHRS and CDR2 as YFSETQ. The V end was cut by 0 bases, the J end by 4 bases, with 13 bases between. The CDR3 DNA reads as TGCGCCAGCAGCTTGGGGATTGAGTGGAGCTATGGCTACACCTTC. It yields the protein CASSLGIEWSYGYTF.

V usage is TRBV29-1 and J usage is TRBJ1-5; 8 nucleotides line up with TRBD1. Germline V gene sequence: CDR1 SQVTM, CDR2 ANQGSEA. The CDR3 length is 14 residues. Trimming took 4 bases from V and 6 from J; bases not matched to a gene: 8. The CDR3 bases are TGCAGCGTTGCCCAGGGACAGGAGAGTCAGCCCCAGCATTTT. Amino acids: CSVAQGQESQPQHF.

V gene TRBV28 combines with J gene TRBJ1-4; TRBD1 aligns across 7 bases. The V gene end was trimmed by 4 bases and the J gene end by 8 bases; junction bases not matched to a gene: 10. The CDR3 has 15 amino acids. CDR1 is MDHEN, CDR2 SYDVKM, per germline. The CDR3 DNA is TGTGCCAGCAGTTCCCGGGACAGAGTGCCCGAAAAACTGTTTTTT. Its translation: CASSSRDRVPEKLFF.

The chain employs TRBV28 and TRBJ1-4; D possibly corresponds to TRBD1 (5 bases). Trimming removed 8 bases at V and 8 bases at J, with 9 bases between. CDR1 and CDR2 from the germline V gene are MDHEN and SYDVKM. The CDR3 loop spans 11 amino acids. The DNA of the CDR3 is TGTGCCAGCGGGCAGGGAGAAAAACTGTTTTTT. It translates to CASGQGEKLFF.

The chain joins TRBV29-1 to TRBJ1-2, with D possibly matching TRBD1 (6 bases). The V end lost 0 bases, the J end lost 0 bases, and 14 bases lay between the germline ends. CDR3 length equals 16 residues. Germline V gene data show CDR1 as SQVTM and CDR2 as ANQGSEA. The CDR3 loop is CSVEDTRGGPNYGYTF. CDR3 bases: TGCAGCGTTGAAGATACGAGGGGGGGCCCTAACTATGGCTACACCTTC.

V gene TRBV11-2 combines with J gene TRBJ1-2; D unclear. Germline assignment: CDR1 SGHAT and CDR2 FQNNGV. The CDR3 has 13 residues. Between the trimmed V and J ends, which lost 5 bases and 4 bases, there was a span of 11 bases. The CDR3 region is CASSPRELYGYTF. As DNA, the CDR3 is TGTGCCAGCAGCCCAAGGGAGCTCTATGGCTACACCTTC.

The rearrangement uses TRBV5-1 and TRBJ2-1, with TRBD1 matching over 8 bases. CDR1 is SGHRS, CDR2 YFSETQ, per germline. V gave up 5 bases and J gave up 2 bases; unmatched junction bases: 6. The CDR3 is 15 amino acids. The CDR3 DNA is TGCGCCAGCAGTCCCGGGACAGGAGCCTACAATGAGCAGTTCTTC. It encodes CASSPGTGAYNEQFF.

This clone was found once. The genes are TRBV28 and TRBJ2-7, with 9 bases that match TRBD1. The germline gives CDR1 MDHEN, CDR2 SYDVKM. J gave up 1 base and V 2 bases, and 3 bases lay outside the gene matches. There are 15 residues in the CDR3. CDR3 loop: CASSLGDRASYEQYF. The CDR3 bases are TGTGCCAGCAGTTTAGGGGACAGGGCGTCCTACGAGCAGTACTTC. The complete variable domain, with remaining parts taken from reference TRBV28 and TRBJ2-7, reads DVKVTQSSRYLVKRTGEKVFLECVQDMDHENMFWYRQDPGLGLRLIYFSYDVKMKEKGDIPEGYSVSREKKERFSLILESASTNQTSMYLCASSLGDRASYEQYFGPGTRLTVT.

The chain is built from TRBV20-1 and TRBJ2-5; TRBD2 might be the D (6 bases). This CDR3 contains 10 residues. The germline gives CDR1 DFQATT, CDR2 SNEGSKA (reference sequence). V gave up 3 bases and J gave up 9 bases, with 8 bases separating them. CDR3 sequence: CSASGEAQYF. The CDR3 nucleotides are TGCAGTGCTAGTGGGGAGGCCCAGTACTTC.

The sample holds a few counts of this clone. The chain is built from TRBV9 and TRBJ1-1, with D possibly matching TRBD1 (6 bases). The CDR3 sequence is 15 residues long. CDR1 and CDR2 from the germline V gene are SGDLS and YYNGEE. Trimming shortened V by 4 bases and J by 6 bases, and 19 bases separated the two germline ends. The CDR3 sequence is CASSPPRGQSAEAFF. In DNA, the CDR3 is TGTGCCAGCAGCCCCCCCCGAGGACAGTCCGCTGAAGCTTTCTTT.

Written as DNA, the CDR3 is TGTGCCAGCAGCAGAACAGGGGGACGGGGAGAGACCCAGTACTTC. It encodes CASSRTGGRGETQYF. The J gene is TRBJ2-5, the V gene TRBV9; 8 nucleotides match TRBD1. Germline assignment: CDR1 SGDLS and CDR2 YYNGEE. The CDR3 totals 15 residues. After removal of 4 bases from V and 4 bases from J, the junction contained 9 bases not matched to a gene.

Here the CDR3 DNA reads TGTGCCAGCAGCCCCAATACGGGGGGCCGCGCAGATACGCAGTATTTT. Translating gives CASSPNTGGRADTQYF. The V call is TRBV5-4, the J call TRBJ2-3, with D possibly being TRBD2 (7 bases). The CDR3 is made up of 16 amino acids. Germline CDR1 is SGHNT and CDR2 is YYREEE (reference sequence). V gave up 4 bases and J gave up 4 bases, with 19 bases separating them.

This chain joins TRBV5-1 and TRBJ1-1; 7 bases map to TRBD1. Germline V gene sequence: CDR1 SGHRS, CDR2 YFSETQ. The CDR3 is 14 residues long. V was clipped by 6 bases and J by 2 bases; unmatched bases: 7. The CDR3 loop reads CASNAGTVNTEAFF. The CDR3 coding sequence is TGCGCCAGCAACGCCGGGACAGTTAACACTGAAGCTTTCTTT.

The J gene is TRBJ2-5, the V gene TRBV13, with 7 bases lining up with TRBD2. Germline V lookup: CDR1 PRHDT, CDR2 FYEKMQ (reference sequence). With V trimmed by 5 bases and J by 1 base, 10 bases remained unmatched. This CDR3 contains 16 residues. CDR3 in amino acids: CASSPWGSGSQETQYF. The CDR3 nucleotides read TGTGCCAGCAGCCCATGGGGTAGCGGGTCCCAAGAGACCCAGTACTTC.

The genes are TRBV6-5 and TRBJ2-5, with 7 bases lining up with TRBD1. Trimming removed 2 bases from V and 1 base from J; junction bases left unmatched: 4. Germline V gene sequence: CDR1 MNHEY, CDR2 SVGAGI. The CDR3 loop spans 15 amino acids. In DNA form, the CDR3 reads TGTGCCAGCAGTTACCCCGGGACAGCCCAAGAGACCCAGTACTTC. Protein product: CASSYPGTAQETQYF.

J is TRBJ1-2 and V is TRBV5-4; TRBD1 is a possible D gene (6 bases). CDR1 SGHNT and CDR2 YYREEE come from the germline V gene (reference sequence). Between the trimmed V and J ends, which lost 4 bases and 5 bases, there was a span of 15 bases. The CDR3 contains 14 residues. The CDR3 nucleotides read TGTGCCAGCAGCGACACAGGGAACTTTTATGGCTACACCTTC. It specifies CASSDTGNFYGYTF.

The chain employs TRBV12-5 and TRBJ2-1; weak D call: TRBD1 (5 bases). Germline V gives CDR1 LGHNT, CDR2 FRNRAP. CDR3 length equals 16 residues. V was trimmed by 0 bases and J by 5 bases, leaving 14 bases between them. CDR3 region: CASGLVSPGPHNEQFF. The CDR3 DNA sequence: TGTGCTAGTGGTTTGGTATCGCCAGGGCCACACAATGAGCAGTTCTTC.

The chain recombines TRBV5-1 with TRBJ1-1; D call uncertain. This CDR3 is built from 12 residues. The V gene's germline CDR1 is SGHRS and CDR2 YFSETQ. V lost 3 bases, J lost 1 base, and 4 bases lay in between. CDR3 residues: CASSSGNTEAFF. In DNA, the CDR3 is TGCGCCAGCAGCTCAGGGAACACTGAAGCTTTCTTT.

The genes are TRBV7-3 and TRBJ2-1, with 9 positions matching TRBD1. The CDR3 is 14 residues long. V gave up 5 bases and J gave up 9 bases; unmatched junction bases: 8. CDR1 and CDR2 from the germline V gene are SGHTA and FQGTGA. In DNA, the CDR3 is TGTGCCAGCAGCACGGACAGGGGAGGAATTGAGCAGTTCTTC. Translating it yields CASSTDRGGIEQFF.

The chain links TRBV7-6 to TRBJ1-1; 7 bases match TRBD1. Germline CDR1 and CDR2: SGHVS and FNYEAQ. The V and J ends lost 2 bases and 5 bases, in that order; junction bases with no gene match: 11. The CDR3 length is 16 residues. The CDR3 loop reads CASSLMVLNRGTEAFF. For the CDR3, the DNA is TGTGCCAGCAGCTTAATGGTCTTGAACAGGGGAACTGAAGCTTTCTTT.